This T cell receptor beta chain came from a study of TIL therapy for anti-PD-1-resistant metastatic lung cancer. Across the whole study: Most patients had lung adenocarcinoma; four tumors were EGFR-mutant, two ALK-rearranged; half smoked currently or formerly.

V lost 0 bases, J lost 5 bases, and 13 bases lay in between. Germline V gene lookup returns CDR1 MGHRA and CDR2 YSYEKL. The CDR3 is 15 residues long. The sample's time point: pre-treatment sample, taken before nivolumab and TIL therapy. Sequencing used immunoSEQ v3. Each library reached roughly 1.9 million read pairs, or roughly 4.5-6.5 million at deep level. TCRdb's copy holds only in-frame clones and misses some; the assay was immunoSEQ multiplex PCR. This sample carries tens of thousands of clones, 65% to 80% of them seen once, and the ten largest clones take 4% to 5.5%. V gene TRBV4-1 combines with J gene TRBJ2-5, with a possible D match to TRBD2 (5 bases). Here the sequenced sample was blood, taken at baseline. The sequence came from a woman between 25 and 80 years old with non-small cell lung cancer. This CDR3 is CASSQDNSGGETQYF. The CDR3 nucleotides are TGCGCCAGCAGCCAAGATAATTCGGGCGGGGAGACCCAGTACTTC.